Here is one T cell receptor beta chain with its context. These data belong to a study of control samples from healthy donors and cancer patients. V dropped 8 bases and J dropped 4 bases, with 12 bases sitting between them. Germline-derived CDR1 and CDR2 are DFQATT and SNEGSKA (reference sequence). The CDR3 extends over 11 amino acids. TCRdb's table, derived via immunoSEQ multiplex PCR, lists solely in-frame clones and lacks some. The sample includes under 200,000 clones, 91% of them seen just once. The sequenced sample was blood. This rearrangement joins TRBV20-1 to TRBJ2-7, with D maybe TRBD1 (6 bases). This sequence originates from a young woman in good health. CDR3 in DNA: TGCAGTCCATGGACAGATTACGAGCAGTACTTC. Protein product: CSPWTDYEQYF.